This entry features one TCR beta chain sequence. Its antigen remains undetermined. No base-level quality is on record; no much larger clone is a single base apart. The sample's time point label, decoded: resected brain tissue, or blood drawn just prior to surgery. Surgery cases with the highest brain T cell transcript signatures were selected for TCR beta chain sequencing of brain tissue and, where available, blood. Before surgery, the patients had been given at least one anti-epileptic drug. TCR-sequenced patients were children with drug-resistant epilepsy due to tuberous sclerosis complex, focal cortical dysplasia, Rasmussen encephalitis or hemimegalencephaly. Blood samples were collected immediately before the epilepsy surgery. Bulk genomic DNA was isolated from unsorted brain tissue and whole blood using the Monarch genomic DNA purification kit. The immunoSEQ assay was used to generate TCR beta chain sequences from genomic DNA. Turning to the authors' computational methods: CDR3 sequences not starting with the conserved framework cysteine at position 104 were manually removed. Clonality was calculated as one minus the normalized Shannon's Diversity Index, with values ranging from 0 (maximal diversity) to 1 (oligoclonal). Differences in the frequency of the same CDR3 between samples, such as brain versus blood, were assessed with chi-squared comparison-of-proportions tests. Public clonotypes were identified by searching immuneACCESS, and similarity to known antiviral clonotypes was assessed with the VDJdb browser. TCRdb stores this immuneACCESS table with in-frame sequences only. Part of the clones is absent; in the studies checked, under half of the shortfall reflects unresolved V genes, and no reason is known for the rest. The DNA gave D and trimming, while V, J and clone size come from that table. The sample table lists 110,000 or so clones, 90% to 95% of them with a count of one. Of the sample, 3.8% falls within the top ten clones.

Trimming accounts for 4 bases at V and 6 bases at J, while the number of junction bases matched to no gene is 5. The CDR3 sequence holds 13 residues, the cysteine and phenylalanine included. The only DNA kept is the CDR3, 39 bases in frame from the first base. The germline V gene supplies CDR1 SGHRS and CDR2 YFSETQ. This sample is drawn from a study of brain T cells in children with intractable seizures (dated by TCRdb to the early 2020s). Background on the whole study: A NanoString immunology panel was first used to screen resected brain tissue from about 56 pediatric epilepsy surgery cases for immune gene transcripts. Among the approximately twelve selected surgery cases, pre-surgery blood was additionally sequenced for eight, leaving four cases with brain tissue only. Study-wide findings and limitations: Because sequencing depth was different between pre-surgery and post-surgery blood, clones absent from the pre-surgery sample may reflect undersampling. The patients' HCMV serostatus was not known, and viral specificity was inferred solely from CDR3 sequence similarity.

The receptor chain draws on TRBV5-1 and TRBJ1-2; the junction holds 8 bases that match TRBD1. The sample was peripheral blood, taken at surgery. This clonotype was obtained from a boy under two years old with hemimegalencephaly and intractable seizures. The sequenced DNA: TGCGCCAGCAGCCCTGGACAGGGTCATGGCTACACCTTC. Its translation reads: CASSPGQGHGYTF.